This passage covers 15 T cell receptor beta chains from one sample sequenced in a study of T cells in Graves' hyperthyroidism and ophthalmopathy. RNA transcripts served as the template for amplifying TCR beta CDR3 regions. A set of HTBI primers served as the primers for a first-round RT-PCR of the TCR CDR3. TCRdb processed the multiplex PCR reads anew with MiXCR; each CDR3 protein has one entry. Of about 640,000 distinct CDR3 sequences listed, roughly 15% are singletons. Sequencing was done on a sample of blood. The receptors originated from a woman in her forties or fifties with Graves' ophthalmopathy.

This clonotype was counted many times. The V and J genes are TRBV5-1 and TRBJ1-2; TRBD1 is a possible D gene (6 bases). Germline CDR1 SGHRS, CDR2 YFSETQ. The CDR3 contains 13 residues. The V and J ends lost 5 bases and 4 bases respectively, with 12 bases between them. In nucleotides, the CDR3 is TGCGCCAGCAGTCTACAGGGATCCTATGGCTACACCTTC. Protein product: CASSLQGSYGYTF.

This clonotype appeared many times. The chain joins TRBV5-1 to TRBJ2-3; possibly TRBD2 for D (5 bases). Germline V gene data show CDR1 as SGHRS and CDR2 as YFSETQ. The CDR3 is made up of 17 amino acids. The V end was cut by 2 bases, the J end by 5 bases, with 21 bases between. The CDR3 DNA follows: TGCGCCAGCAGCTTTTCAACGCGGTCAAACGGGATAGATACGCAGTATTTT. Translating it yields CASSFSTRSNGIDTQYF.

Many counts were recorded for this clonotype. The rearrangement uses TRBV6-2 or TRBV6-3 and TRBJ2-1; 8 bases map to TRBD2. After removal of 2 bases from V and 2 bases from J, the junction contained 8 bases not matched to a gene. In germline, CDR1 is MNHEY, CDR2 SVGEGT. The CDR3 length is 17 residues. CDR3 DNA: TGTGCCAGCAGTTACCGAAGCGGGAGTCGGCCCTACAATGAGCAGTTCTTC. Protein sequence: CASSYRSGSRPYNEQFF.

This clonotype came up many times. The chain carries TRBV20-1 and TRBJ1-2; D might be TRBD1 (5 bases). Germline V gene sequence: CDR1 DFQATT, CDR2 SNEGSKA (reference sequence). The V and J ends lost 0 bases and 4 bases respectively, with 21 bases between them. There are 17 residues in the CDR3. CDR3 loop: CSARERAGTAHGYGYTF. As DNA, the CDR3 is TGCAGTGCTAGAGAACGAGCCGGGACCGCGCACGGCTATGGCTACACCTTC.

This clonotype has only a few counts. V usage is TRBV19 and J usage is TRBJ2-1, with TRBD2 matching 9 bases. Trimming at V came to 5 bases and at J to 7 bases, leaving 21 bases not matched to a gene. The germline gives CDR1 LNHDA, CDR2 SQIVND (reference sequence). This CDR3 is 19 amino acids long. CDR3 amino acids: CASSLGQAQGLAGLNEQFF. DNA for the CDR3: TGTGCCAGTAGTCTTGGACAGGCCCAGGGGCTAGCGGGACTAAATGAGCAGTTCTTC.

This clonotype was seen repeatedly, ten times or more. V is TRBV7-8 and J is TRBJ2-3, with 9 positions matching TRBD1. V gave up 4 bases and J gave up 1 base; unmatched junction bases: 6. This CDR3 has 16 residues. CDR1 is SGHVS and CDR2 is FQNEAQ in the germline V gene. DNA for the CDR3: TGTGCCAGCAGCTGGCACAGGGGGCAGGGCACAGATACGCAGTATTTT. Translated, it gives CASSWHRGQGTDTQYF.

J is TRBJ2-1 and V is TRBV10-3, with 9 bases that match TRBD2. The CDR3 sequence is 17 residues long. Looked up from germline, CDR1 is ENHRY and CDR2 is SYGVKD. Trimming removed 0 bases from V and 6 bases from J; junction bases left unmatched: 9. This CDR3 is CAISESGGRAQGNEQFF. The DNA of the CDR3 is TGTGCCATCAGTGAGTCCGGCGGGAGGGCCCAGGGCAATGAGCAGTTCTTC.

There are many counts of this clonotype. The chain recombines TRBV5-1 with TRBJ1-4; D may be TRBD1 (6 bases). The germline gives CDR1 SGHRS, CDR2 YFSETQ. The CDR3 spans 15 residues. Trimming took off 4 bases at V and 0 bases at J, with 10 bases between the two ends. CDR3 nucleotide sequence: TGCGCCAGCAGCCGTGGGACACCAACTAATGAAAAACTGTTTTTT. This codes for CASSRGTPTNEKLFF.

Only a few counts were recorded for this clonotype. The chain employs TRBV27 and TRBJ2-1, with D perhaps TRBD2 (7 bases). This CDR3 region has 16 residues. In germline, CDR1 is MNHEY, CDR2 SMNVEV (reference sequence). V was clipped by 6 bases and J by 8 bases, with 23 bases between them. The CDR3 DNA reads as TGTGCCAGCAGAACCAGCGGGGCCAGGGGATTATATGAGCAGTTCTTC. This gives the protein CASRTSGARGLYEQFF.

This CDR3 is CASSLVSGQANEKLFF. CDR3 sequence (DNA): TGTGCCAGCAGCTTAGTCTCCGGGCAGGCAAATGAAAAACTGTTTTTT. The gene calls are TRBV7-9 and TRBJ1-4; D is unclear. The CDR3 runs to 16 residues. The germline gives CDR1 SEHNR, CDR2 FQNEAQ (reference sequence). V was clipped by 1 base and J by 5 bases, with 14 bases between them.

V usage is TRBV7-6 and J usage is TRBJ1-2, with 8 bases lining up with TRBD1. Germline loops: CDR1 SGHVS, CDR2 FNYEAQ. The V and J ends lost 1 base and 11 bases, in that order; junction bases with no gene match: 6. The CDR3 spans 13 residues. This chain's CDR3 is CASSLGGQGGYTF. The CDR3 coding sequence is TGTGCCAGCAGCTTAGGTGGACAGGGCGGTTACACCTTC.

This clonotype was seen ten or more times. The rearrangement joins TRBV20-1 to TRBJ2-5; a weak D match, TRBD2 (5 bases). Between the trimmed V and J ends, which lost 3 bases and 7 bases, there was a span of 18 bases. Looked up from germline, CDR1 is DFQATT and CDR2 is SNEGSKA (reference sequence). The CDR3 sequence is 14 residues long. The CDR3 protein is CSASSDWNPMTQYF. The DNA for the CDR3 is TGCAGTGCTAGCTCGGACTGGAACCCAATGACCCAGTACTTC.

This clonotype was counted at least ten times. This CDR3 reads CASSPPLGGTQYF. The CDR3 coding sequence is TGTGCCAGCAGTCCGCCATTGGGTGGTACGCAGTATTTT. J is TRBJ2-3 and V is TRBV28; D not certain. The CDR3 is made up of 13 amino acids. The V end was cut by 5 bases, the J end by 8 bases, with 14 bases between. Germline CDR1 reads MDHEN; CDR2 reads SYDVKM.

This clonotype was counted at least ten times. The gene calls are TRBV24-1 and TRBJ1-5; D is ambiguous. V lost 4 bases, J lost 3 bases, and 9 bases lay in between. The length of the CDR3 is 14 residues. In germline, CDR1 is KGHDR, CDR2 SFDVKD. The CDR3 DNA sequence: TGTGCCACCAGTGACGGGCCGCTCAATCAGCCCCAGCATTTT. Translating it yields CATSDGPLNQPQHF.

This clonotype was counted many times. The chain combines TRBV28 with TRBJ2-1, with TRBD1 as a possible D gene (6 bases). Germline CDR1 and CDR2: MDHEN and SYDVKM. Trimming took 2 bases from V and 9 from J, leaving 11 bases between them. The CDR3 contains 13 residues. This chain's CDR3 is CASSLITGTEQFF. The CDR3 DNA is TGTGCCAGCAGTTTAATTACAGGGACTGAGCAGTTCTTC.